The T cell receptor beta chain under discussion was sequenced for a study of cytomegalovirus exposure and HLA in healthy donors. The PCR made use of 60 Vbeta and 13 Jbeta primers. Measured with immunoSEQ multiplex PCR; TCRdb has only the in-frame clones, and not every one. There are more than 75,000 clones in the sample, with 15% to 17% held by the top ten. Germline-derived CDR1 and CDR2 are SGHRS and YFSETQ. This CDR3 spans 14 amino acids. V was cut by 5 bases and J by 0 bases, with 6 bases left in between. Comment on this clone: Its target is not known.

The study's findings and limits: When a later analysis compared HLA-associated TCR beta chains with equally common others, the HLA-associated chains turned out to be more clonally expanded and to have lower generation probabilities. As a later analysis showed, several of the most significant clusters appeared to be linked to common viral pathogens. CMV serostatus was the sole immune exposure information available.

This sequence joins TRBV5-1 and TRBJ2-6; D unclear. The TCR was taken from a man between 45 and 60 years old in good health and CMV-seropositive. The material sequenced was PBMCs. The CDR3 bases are TGCGCCAGCAGGTCGGGCTCTGGGGCCAACGTCCTGACTTTC. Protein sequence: CASRSGSGANVLTF.